One sample yielded the 29 T cell receptor beta chains listed below, sequenced in a study of cytotoxic CD8 clonotypes in ibrutinib-treated CLL. Generated by immunoSEQ multiplex PCR, the TCRdb table keeps only in-frame clones and is missing some. The table records around 310,000 clones, around four fifths of them present only once. The sample was PBMCs, taken before ibrutinib treatment. These receptors originate from a human donor with chronic lymphocytic leukemia.

Comments on this clone: Other DNA variants within this sample encode the same CDR3. The chain combines TRBV11-2 with TRBJ2-7, with 13 bases lining up with TRBD2. The CDR3 loop spans 16 amino acids. V gave up 1 base and J gave up 2 bases; unmatched junction bases: 2. Per the germline V gene, CDR1 is SGHAT and CDR2 is FQNNGV. For the CDR3, the DNA is TGTGCCAGCAGCTTAGTTACTAGCGGGAGGGCCTACGAGCAGTACTTC. This gives the protein CASSLVTSGRAYEQYF. The full variable domain, completed using reference TRBV11-2 and TRBJ2-7, is EAGVAQSPRYKIIEKRQSVAFWCNPISGHATLYWYQQILGQGPKLLIQFQNNGVVDDSQLPKDRFSAERLKGVDSTLKIQPAKLEDSAVYLCASSLVTSGRAYEQYFGPGTRLTVT.

This chain connects TRBV9 to TRBJ1-4; 7 bases line up with TRBD1. The length of the CDR3 is 14 residues. The germline V gene has CDR1 SGDLS and CDR2 YYNGEE. V dropped 5 bases and J dropped 4; count of bases not matched to a gene: 5. This CDR3 is CASRRGLSNEKLFF. The CDR3 DNA follows: TGTGCCAGCAGGAGGGGGCTTAGTAATGAAAAACTGTTTTTT.

This clone came up a few times. CDR3 coding DNA: TGTGCCAGCACCCGAGCAGGGGACGGAGACTACGAGCAGTACTTC. Residues: CASTRAGDGDYEQYF. The chain has TRBV28 and TRBJ2-7, with D perhaps matching TRBD1 (6 bases). V was pared by 7 bases and J by 3 bases, with 19 bases between. This CDR3 has 15 amino acids. Per germline, CDR1 MDHEN and CDR2 SYDVKM. The whole variable domain, remainder taken from reference TRBV28 and TRBJ2-7, is DVKVTQSSRYLVKRTGEKVFLECVQDMDHENMFWYRQDPGLGLRLIYFSYDVKMKEKGDIPEGYSVSREKKERFSLILESASTNQTSMYLCASTRAGDGDYEQYFGPGTRLTVT.

The V gene is TRBV4-1, the J gene TRBJ2-7, with 11 bases lining up with TRBD2. The CDR3 is 17 amino acids. In germline, CDR1 is MGHRA, CDR2 YSYEKL. V shed 2 bases and J 2 bases; nucleotides not matched to a gene: 8. The CDR3 loop reads CASSQIIILAGAYEQYF. CDR3 sequence (DNA): TGCGCCAGCAGCCAAATTATAATACTAGCGGGGGCCTACGAGCAGTACTTC.

The V call is TRBV9, the J call TRBJ2-7; no clear D. This CDR3 is 16 amino acids long. Germline lookup yields CDR1 SGDLS and CDR2 YYNGEE. Trimming removed 0 bases at V and 0 bases at J, with 13 bases between. This chain's CDR3 is CASSVGMGRSSYEQYF. CDR3 in DNA: TGTGCCAGCAGCGTAGGGATGGGAAGGAGCTCCTACGAGCAGTACTTC.

This sequence joins TRBV19 and TRBJ2-1; D call uncertain. Between the trimmed V and J ends, which lost 9 bases and 9 bases, there was a span of 18 bases. CDR1 and CDR2 from the germline V gene are LNHDA and SQIVND (reference sequence). The CDR3 contains 13 residues. CDR3 sequence (DNA): TGTGCCAGCCGTATCCTACCGGGCAGTGAGCAGTTCTTC. Protein product: CASRILPGSEQFF.

This chain links TRBV10-3 with TRBJ2-7; D remains ambiguous. Germline-derived CDR1 and CDR2 are ENHRY and SYGVKD. V was shortened by 0 bases and J by 3 bases, with 3 bases between the two germline ends. This CDR3 has 12 residues. The CDR3 DNA sequence: TGTGCCATCAGTGAGTCGATCTACGAGCAGTACTTC. This codes for CAISESIYEQYF.

This clone was counted a few times. The chain is built from TRBV18 and TRBJ2-4; no reliable D call. The CDR3 length is 15 residues. Per germline, CDR1 KGHSH and CDR2 LQKENI. The V end was cut by 3 bases, the J end by 0 bases, with 9 bases between. CDR3: CASSPDGVAKNIQYF. As DNA, the CDR3 is TGTGCCAGCTCACCCGATGGGGTAGCCAAAAACATTCAGTACTTC.

V gene TRBV30 combines with J gene TRBJ2-1, with 9 bases that match TRBD2. This CDR3 has 16 amino acids. The germline V gene encodes CDR1 GTSNPN and CDR2 SVGIG (reference sequence). The V segment lost 5 bases and the J segment 4 bases; nucleotides outside the gene matches: 12. The CDR3 loop is CAWRSTSGPPYNEQFF. CDR3 sequence (DNA): TGTGCCTGGCGCTCGACTAGCGGCCCACCTTACAATGAGCAGTTCTTC.

V usage is TRBV25-1 and J usage is TRBJ2-7; D might be TRBD2 (5 bases). V shed 1 base and J shed 3 bases, with 7 bases lying between them. This CDR3 has 13 amino acids. The germline V gene encodes CDR1 MGHDK and CDR2 SYGVNS. This CDR3 reads CASSESRGYEQYF. Here the CDR3 DNA reads TGTGCCAGCAGTGAATCCCGGGGCTACGAGCAGTACTTC.

The rearrangement joins TRBV5-1 to TRBJ1-2; maybe TRBD1 (5 bases). The CDR3 is 14 amino acids. CDR1 SGHRS and CDR2 YFSETQ come from the germline V gene. V lost 6 bases and J 2 bases, leaving 14 bases between the germline ends. The CDR3 bases are TGCGCCAGCAACATTCCGGGACGGAACTATGGCTACACCTTC. It is translated as CASNIPGRNYGYTF.

Comments on this clone: The junction differs from germline at one of its ends, possibly a read error. The chain uses TRBV9 and TRBJ2-1; 15 bases map to TRBD2. The CDR3 runs to 13 residues. Germline V CDR1 and CDR2: SGDLS, YYNGEE. The CDR3 nucleotides read TGTGCCAGCAGCGATGGACTAGCGGGAGGGCGAGTCTTC. This sequence encodes CASSDGLAGGRVF.

The chain combines TRBV15 with TRBJ2-7; D ambiguous. Germline V gene lookup returns CDR1 LNHNV and CDR2 YYDKDF (reference sequence). The V end was cut by 0 bases, the J end by 2 bases, with 11 bases between. The length of the CDR3 is 15 residues. CDR3: CATSRDTSPAYEQYF. The CDR3 coding sequence is TGTGCCACCAGCAGAGACACTTCCCCCGCCTACGAGCAGTACTTC.

The V gene is TRBV7-2, the J gene TRBJ2-7; a weak D match, TRBD2 (6 bases). With 5 bases removed from V and 0 bases from J, the gap between germline ends came to 14 bases. CDR3 length equals 15 residues. Germline V gene data show CDR1 as SGHTA and CDR2 as FQGNSA. CDR3: CASSRPSSASYEQYF. The CDR3, as DNA: TGTGCCAGCAGCCGCCCCTCTAGCGCCTCCTACGAGCAGTACTTC.

This clone occurred once. This chain links TRBV29-1 with TRBJ2-7; possible D gene TRBD1, 5 bases. This CDR3 contains 12 residues. Trimming pared 6 bases from V and 2 bases from J, leaving 11 bases between. Germline V gene sequence: CDR1 SQVTM, CDR2 ANQGSEA. Here the CDR3 DNA reads TGCAGCGTCTCGACAGAGACCTACGAGCAGTACTTC. Its translation: CSVSTETYEQYF.

The chain combines TRBV4-1 with TRBJ2-7, with D possibly TRBD2 on 6 matching bases. Germline assignment: CDR1 MGHRA and CDR2 YSYEKL. This CDR3 has 16 amino acids. Trimming stripped 3 bases from V and 1 base from J, with 16 bases between. CDR3 residues: CASSQNFQGLSYEQYF. The CDR3 DNA reads TGCGCCAGCAGCCAGAACTTTCAGGGACTGTCCTACGAGCAGTACTTC.

The rearrangement links TRBV5-6 to TRBJ2-3; TRBD2 matches at 9 bases. The CDR3 consists of 15 residues. Germline values: CDR1 SGHDT, CDR2 YYEEEE. Germline trimming cut 0 bases from V and 4 bases from J; bases unmatched to any gene: 3. This CDR3 reads CASSLGSGSSDTQYF. DNA for the CDR3: TGTGCCAGCAGCTTGGGTAGCGGGAGTTCAGATACGCAGTATTTT.

The chain uses TRBV15 and TRBJ1-1, with TRBD1 as a possible D gene (6 bases). Germline-derived CDR1 and CDR2 are LNHNV and YYDKDF (reference sequence). V lost 4 bases, J lost 0 bases, and 12 bases lay in between. CDR3 size: 15 residues. This CDR3 is CATSKDRHMNTEAFF. The CDR3, as DNA: TGTGCCACCAGCAAGGACAGACACATGAACACTGAAGCTTTCTTT.

The rearrangement joins TRBV11-2 to TRBJ2-2, with a possible D match to TRBD2 (5 bases). The CDR3 extends over 13 amino acids. V was clipped by 6 bases and J by 1 base, with 6 bases between them. Looked up from germline, CDR1 is SGHAT and CDR2 is FQNNGV. The chain's CDR3 is CASSEGNTGELFF. The CDR3 DNA follows: TGTGCCAGCAGTGAGGGGAACACCGGGGAGCTGTTTTTT.

The chain couples TRBV7-9 to TRBJ2-7, with D maybe TRBD1 (6 bases). The ends were cut back, 6 bases at V and 1 base at J, with 10 bases in the middle. The CDR3 sequence is 13 residues long. CDR1 is SEHNR, CDR2 FQNEAQ, per germline (reference sequence). In DNA, the CDR3 is TGTGCCAGCAGACCGGGACAATCCTACGAGCAGTACTTC. It yields the protein CASRPGQSYEQYF.

With regard to this clone: Sequence at one end of the junction differs from germline and may be a read error. The rearrangement links TRBV5-1 to TRBJ1-4; no clear D gene. The CDR3 has 8 residues. Germline lookup yields CDR1 SGHRS and CDR2 YFSETQ. CDR3: CASSLGLF. CDR3 in DNA: TGCGCCAGCAGCTTGGGTCTTTTT.

This chain uses TRBV9 with TRBJ1-4; 7 bases map to TRBD1. V lost 2 bases, J lost 10 bases, and 5 bases stayed unmatched. The CDR3 consists of 13 residues. Per germline, CDR1 SGDLS and CDR2 YYNGEE. The CDR3 nucleotides are TGTGCCAGCAGCGTGACAGGGTCTGGAAAACTGTTTTTT. The encoded protein is CASSVTGSGKLFF.

This clone was recorded only once. The V gene is TRBV29-1, the J gene TRBJ2-1; 11 nucleotides match TRBD2. CDR3 length: 14 residues. Germline V gene data show CDR1 as SQVTM and CDR2 as ANQGSEA. J gave up 9 bases and V 6 bases, and 10 bases lay outside the gene matches. The CDR3 sequence is CSVYSGRAFLEQFF. The DNA for the CDR3 is TGCAGCGTATATAGCGGGAGGGCCTTTCTTGAGCAGTTCTTC.

The chain recombines TRBV11-1 with TRBJ2-7, with 9 bases that match TRBD1. In germline, CDR1 is SGHAT, CDR2 FQDESV (reference sequence). After removal of 0 bases from V and 2 bases from J, the junction contained 5 bases not matched to a gene. The CDR3 extends over 16 amino acids. CDR3: CASSLARGTGPYEQYF. The CDR3 bases are TGTGCCAGCAGCTTAGCGCGCGGGACAGGGCCCTACGAGCAGTACTTC.

The V gene is TRBV7-2, the J gene TRBJ2-1; D ambiguous. Germline values: CDR1 SGHTA, CDR2 FQGNSA. This CDR3 contains 15 residues. V dropped 0 bases and J dropped 0 bases, with 6 bases sitting between them. DNA for the CDR3: TGTGCCAGCAGCTTAGCGCTGAGCTCCTACAATGAGCAGTTCTTC. Protein: CASSLALSSYNEQFF.

The CDR3 DNA sequence: TGTGCCAGCAGTTCACCAGGGATATCGGCCAAGGACGAGCAGTACTTC. The encoded protein is CASSSPGISAKDEQYF. V is TRBV27 and J is TRBJ2-7; a weak D match, TRBD1 (5 bases). The germline V and J ends were trimmed by 4 bases and 5 bases, with 21 bases remaining between them. Germline lookup yields CDR1 MNHEY and CDR2 SMNVEV (reference sequence). There are 16 residues in the CDR3.

This chain connects TRBV14 to TRBJ2-7; TRBD2 agrees at 14 bases. The CDR3 runs 15 residues. The V and J ends lost 1 base and 10 bases, in that order; junction bases with no gene match: 6. The germline gives CDR1 SGHDN, CDR2 FVKESK. DNA for the CDR3: TGTGCCAGCAGCCAAGGTGGGGGGACTAGCGGGAGACAGTACTTC. Its protein product is CASSQGGGTSGRQYF. Full variable domain (outside the CDR3, taken from reference TRBV14 and TRBJ2-7): EAGVTQFPSHSVIEKGQTVTLRCDPISGHDNLYWYRRVMGKEIKFLLHFVKESKQDESGMPNNRFLAERTGGTYSTLKVQPAELEDSGVYFCASSQGGGTSGRQYFGPGTRLTVT.

The chain employs TRBV2 and TRBJ1-2; 11 nucleotides match TRBD1. Germline lookup yields CDR1 SNHLY and CDR2 FYNNEI. The trim removed 2 bases at V and 8 bases at J, leaving 10 bases unmatched. The CDR3 runs to 16 residues. CDR3 in amino acids: CASSESRTGGFLGYTF. In DNA form, the CDR3 reads TGTGCCAGCAGTGAAAGCCGGACAGGGGGCTTCTTAGGCTACACCTTC.

V gene TRBV5-4 combines with J gene TRBJ2-5; D might be TRBD2 (5 bases). Germline V lookup: CDR1 SGHNT, CDR2 YYREEE (reference sequence). The CDR3 sequence is 16 residues long. With 0 bases removed from V and 5 bases from J, the gap between germline ends came to 17 bases. CDR3 region: CASSLGSDLLRETQYF. The CDR3, as DNA: TGTGCCAGCAGCTTGGGTAGCGATCTCTTACGGGAGACCCAGTACTTC.